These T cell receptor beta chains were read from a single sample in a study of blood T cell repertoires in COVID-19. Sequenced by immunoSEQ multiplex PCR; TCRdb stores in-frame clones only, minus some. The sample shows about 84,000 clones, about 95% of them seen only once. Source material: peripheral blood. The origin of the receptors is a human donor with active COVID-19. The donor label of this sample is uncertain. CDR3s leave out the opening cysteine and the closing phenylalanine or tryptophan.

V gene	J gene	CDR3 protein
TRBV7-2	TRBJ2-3	ASSLGPTPTDTQY
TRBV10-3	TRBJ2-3	AISESTRTSGGALDTQY
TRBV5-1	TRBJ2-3	ASSFQRGGQDTQY
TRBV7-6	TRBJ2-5	ASSLNDPGVGETQY
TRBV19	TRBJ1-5	ASSISNRVQPQH
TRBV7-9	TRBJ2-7	ASSNRGGSSYEQY
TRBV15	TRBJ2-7	ATSRAGTGGRDEQY
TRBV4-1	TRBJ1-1	ASSSLTLEAF
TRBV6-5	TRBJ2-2	ASSLPSGELF
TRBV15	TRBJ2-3	ATSSFPGGHSDTQY
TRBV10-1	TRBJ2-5	ASSEPDRGETQY
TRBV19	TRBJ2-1	ASARGSGRGNEQF
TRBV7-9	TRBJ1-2	ANSRELYGYT
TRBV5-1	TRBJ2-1	ASSLAQGARYNEQF
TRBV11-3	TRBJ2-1	ASSTRTGGYDEQF
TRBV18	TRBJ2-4	ASSPPSLAKNIQY
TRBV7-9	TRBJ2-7	ASSLLGATVGYEQY
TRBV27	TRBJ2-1	ASSPVTRGGAGEQF
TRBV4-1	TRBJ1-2	ASTRLVGYGYT
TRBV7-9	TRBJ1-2	ASSLEALGGYLYGYT
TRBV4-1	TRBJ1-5	ASSQEADLGPQH
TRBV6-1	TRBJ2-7	ASSELGRAPHEQY
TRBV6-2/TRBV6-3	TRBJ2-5	ASSDPSGGFQETQY
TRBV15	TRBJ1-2	ATSRDRIQAGWDYGYT
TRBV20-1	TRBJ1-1	SATDRRSNTEAF
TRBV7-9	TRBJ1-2	ASSNTGGGDGYT
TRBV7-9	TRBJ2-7	ASSLSGYEQY
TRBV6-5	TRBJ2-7	ASSYSTPGQGYEQY
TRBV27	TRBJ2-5	ASSLSGTTASETQY
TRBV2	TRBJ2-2	ASSEDAPPRTGELF
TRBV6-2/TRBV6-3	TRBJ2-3	ASSFLLLGSTDTQY
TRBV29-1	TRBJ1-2	SVVGAGGYT
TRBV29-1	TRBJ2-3	SVARGTGGTDTQY
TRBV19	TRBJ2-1	ASSIVLVAGGGRGEQF
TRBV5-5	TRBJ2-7	ASSLGDLGEQY
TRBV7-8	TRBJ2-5	ASTTRERQETQY
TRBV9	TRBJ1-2	ASSVGGQGIGYT
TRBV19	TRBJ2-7	ASSIVPTGDYEQY
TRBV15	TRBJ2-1	ATSRENSLGLVQF
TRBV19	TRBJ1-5	ASSLEVTQGQPQH
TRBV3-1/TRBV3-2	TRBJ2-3	ASSQGITGTGRETQY
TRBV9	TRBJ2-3	ASSALAGGRPDTQY
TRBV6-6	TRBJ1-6	ASRDRVFPNSPLH
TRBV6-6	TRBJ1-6	ASTETGVGSPLH
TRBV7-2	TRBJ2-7	ASSLTGTSGAYEQY
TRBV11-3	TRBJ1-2	ASSLDLRTGSVGYT
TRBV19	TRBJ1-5	ASKADRQPQH
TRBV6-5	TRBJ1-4	ASTFRDREEKLF
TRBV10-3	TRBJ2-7	AISDGQTQNYEQY
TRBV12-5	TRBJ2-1	ASGSGESSYNEQF
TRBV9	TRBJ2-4	ASSVGGPGNIQY
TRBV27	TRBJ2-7	ASSWDRGEEQY
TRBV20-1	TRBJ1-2	SARGTGDYT
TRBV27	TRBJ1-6	ASTMGRVGSPLH
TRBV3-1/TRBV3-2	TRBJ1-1	ASSQEWSTEAF
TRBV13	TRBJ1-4	ASSLTGAAPNEKLF
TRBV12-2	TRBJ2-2	ASRVRRGSTGELF
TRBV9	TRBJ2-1	ASSATSEQF
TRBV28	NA	ASSFPASGRATYEQY
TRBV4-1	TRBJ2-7	ASSQDRSTHREQY